This T cell receptor (beta chain) emerged from a study of blood T cell repertoires in COVID-19. Whole-study context: Researchers got acute and convalescent COVID-19 samples from the United States, Italy and Spain. PBMCs, B-cell-depleted T cells, or T cells provided the cDNA or gDNA that made up the material.

The J segment lost 7 bases and the V segment lost 0 bases, leaving 8 bases of the junction unmatched. CDR3 length: 15 amino acids. Germline V lookup: CDR1 MNHNS, CDR2 SASEGT. Per the original data handling: The authors estimated nucleated cell counts from reference gene primer amplification. Sequencing used immunoSEQ multiplex PCR; TCRdb keeps in-frame clones, though not all of them. The V and J calls and clone size were taken over from that table, and D and trimming were inferred from the DNA. The sample lists nearly 200,000 clones; about 90% were seen once. This clonotype originated in a woman in her 70s with acute or convalescent COVID-19. Sequences were obtained from peripheral blood. The chain is built from TRBV6-1 and TRBJ1-2, with 7 bases fitting TRBD1. CDR3 in DNA: TGTGCCAGCAGTGAAGCGCACAGGGGCGAGGCTGGCTACACCTTC. It encodes CASSEAHRGEAGYTF.